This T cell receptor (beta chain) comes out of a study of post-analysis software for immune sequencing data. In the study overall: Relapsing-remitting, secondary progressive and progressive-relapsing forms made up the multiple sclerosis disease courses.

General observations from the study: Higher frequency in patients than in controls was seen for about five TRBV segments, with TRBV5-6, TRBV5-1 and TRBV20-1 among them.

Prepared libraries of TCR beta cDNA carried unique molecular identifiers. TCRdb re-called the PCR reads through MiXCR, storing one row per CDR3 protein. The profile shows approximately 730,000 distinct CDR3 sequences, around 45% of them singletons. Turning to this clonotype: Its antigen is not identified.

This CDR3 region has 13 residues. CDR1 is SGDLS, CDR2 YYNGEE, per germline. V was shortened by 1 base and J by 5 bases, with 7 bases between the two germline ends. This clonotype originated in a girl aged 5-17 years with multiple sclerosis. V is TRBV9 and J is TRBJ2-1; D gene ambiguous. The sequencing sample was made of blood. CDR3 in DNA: TGTGCCAGCAGCGTATGGGATCACAATGAGCAGTTCTTC. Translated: CASSVWDHNEQFF.